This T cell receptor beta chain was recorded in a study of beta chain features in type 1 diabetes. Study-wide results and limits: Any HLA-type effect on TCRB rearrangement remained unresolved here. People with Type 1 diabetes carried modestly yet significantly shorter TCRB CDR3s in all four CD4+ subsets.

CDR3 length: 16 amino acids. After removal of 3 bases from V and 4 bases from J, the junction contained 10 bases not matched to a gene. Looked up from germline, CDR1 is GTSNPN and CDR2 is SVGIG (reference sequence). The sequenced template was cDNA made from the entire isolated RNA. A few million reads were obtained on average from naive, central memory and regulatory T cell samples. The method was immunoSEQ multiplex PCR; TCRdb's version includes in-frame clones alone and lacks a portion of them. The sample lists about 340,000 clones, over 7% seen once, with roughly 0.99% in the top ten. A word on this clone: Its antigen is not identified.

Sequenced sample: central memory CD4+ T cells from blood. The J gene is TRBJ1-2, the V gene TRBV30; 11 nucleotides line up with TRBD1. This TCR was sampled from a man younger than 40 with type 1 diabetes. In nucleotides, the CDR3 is TGTGCCTGGAGCCGGACAGGGGGCGGATCGGGCTATGGCTACACCTTC. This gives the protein CAWSRTGGGSGYGYTF. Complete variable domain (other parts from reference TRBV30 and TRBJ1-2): SQTIHQWPATLVQPVGSPLSLECTVEGTSNPNLYWYRQAAGRGLQLLFYSVGIGQISSEVPQNLSASRPQDRQFILSSKKLLLSDSGFYLCAWSRTGGGSGYGYTFGSGTRLTVV.